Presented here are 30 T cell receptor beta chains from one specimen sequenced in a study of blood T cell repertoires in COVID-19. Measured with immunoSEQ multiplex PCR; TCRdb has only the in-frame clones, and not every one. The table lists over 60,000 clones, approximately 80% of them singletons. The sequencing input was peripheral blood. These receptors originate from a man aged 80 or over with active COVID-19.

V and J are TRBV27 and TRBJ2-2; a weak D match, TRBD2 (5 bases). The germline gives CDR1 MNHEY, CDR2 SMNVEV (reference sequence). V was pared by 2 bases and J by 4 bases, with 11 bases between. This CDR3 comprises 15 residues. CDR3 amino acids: CASSLRGSSTGELFF. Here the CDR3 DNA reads TGTGCCAGCAGTTTAAGAGGGAGTAGCACCGGGGAGCTGTTTTTT.

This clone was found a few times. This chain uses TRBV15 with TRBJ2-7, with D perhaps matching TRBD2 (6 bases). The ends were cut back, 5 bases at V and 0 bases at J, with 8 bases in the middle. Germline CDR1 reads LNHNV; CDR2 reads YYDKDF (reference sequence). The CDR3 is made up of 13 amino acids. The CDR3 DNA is TGTGCCACCAGCGAGCGGGCCTCCTACGAGCAGTACTTC. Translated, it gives CATSERASYEQYF. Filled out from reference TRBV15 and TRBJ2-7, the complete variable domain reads DAMVIQNPRYQVTQFGKPVTLSCSQTLNHNVMYWYQQKSSQAPKLLFHYYDKDFNNEADTPDNFQSRRPNTSFCFLDIRSPGLGDTAMYLCATSERASYEQYFGPGTRLTVT.

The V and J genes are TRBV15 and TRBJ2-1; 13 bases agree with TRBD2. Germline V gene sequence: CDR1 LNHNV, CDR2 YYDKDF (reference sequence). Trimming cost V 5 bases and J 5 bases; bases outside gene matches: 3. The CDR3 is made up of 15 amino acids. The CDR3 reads CATSQTSGRNNEQFF. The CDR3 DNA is TGTGCCACCAGCCAGACTAGCGGGAGGAACAATGAGCAGTTCTTC.

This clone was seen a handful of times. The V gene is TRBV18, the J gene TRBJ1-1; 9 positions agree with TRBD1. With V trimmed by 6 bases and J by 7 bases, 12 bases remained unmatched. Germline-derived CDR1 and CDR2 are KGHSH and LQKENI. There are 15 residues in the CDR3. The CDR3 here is CASSPLRDREGEAFF. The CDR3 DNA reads TGTGCCAGCTCGCCTTTGCGGGACAGGGAAGGTGAAGCTTTCTTT.

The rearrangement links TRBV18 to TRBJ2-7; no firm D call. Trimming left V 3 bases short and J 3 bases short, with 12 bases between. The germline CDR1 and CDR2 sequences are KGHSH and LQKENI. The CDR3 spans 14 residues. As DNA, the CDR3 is TGTGCCAGCTCACCTGCGGATCTTTACTACGAGCAGTACTTC. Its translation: CASSPADLYYEQYF.

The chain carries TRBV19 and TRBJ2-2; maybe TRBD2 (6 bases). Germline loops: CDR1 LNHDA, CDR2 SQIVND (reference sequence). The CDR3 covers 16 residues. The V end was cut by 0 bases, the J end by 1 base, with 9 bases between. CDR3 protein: CASSIEGGWNTGELFF. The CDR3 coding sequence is TGTGCCAGTAGTATAGAGGGGGGTTGGAACACCGGGGAGCTGTTTTTT.

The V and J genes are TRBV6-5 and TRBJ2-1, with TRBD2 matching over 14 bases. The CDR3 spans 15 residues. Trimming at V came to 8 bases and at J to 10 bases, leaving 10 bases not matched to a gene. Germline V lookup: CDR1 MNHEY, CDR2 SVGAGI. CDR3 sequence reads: CASDTGTSGSGEQFF. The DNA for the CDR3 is TGTGCCAGCGATACCGGGACTAGCGGGAGTGGCGAGCAGTTCTTC.

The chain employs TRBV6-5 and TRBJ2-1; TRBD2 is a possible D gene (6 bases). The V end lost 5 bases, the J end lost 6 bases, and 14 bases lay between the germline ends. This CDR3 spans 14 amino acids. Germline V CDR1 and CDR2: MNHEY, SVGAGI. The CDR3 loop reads CASSLTGVRNEQFF. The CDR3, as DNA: TGTGCCAGCAGTCTTACGGGAGTACGCAATGAGCAGTTCTTC.

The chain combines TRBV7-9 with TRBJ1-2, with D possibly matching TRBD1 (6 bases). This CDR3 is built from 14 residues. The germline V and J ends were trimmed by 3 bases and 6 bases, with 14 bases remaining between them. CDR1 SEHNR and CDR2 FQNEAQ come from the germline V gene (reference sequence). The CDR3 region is CASSFGEQGNGYTF. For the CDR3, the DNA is TGTGCCAGCAGCTTCGGGGAACAGGGAAATGGCTACACCTTC.

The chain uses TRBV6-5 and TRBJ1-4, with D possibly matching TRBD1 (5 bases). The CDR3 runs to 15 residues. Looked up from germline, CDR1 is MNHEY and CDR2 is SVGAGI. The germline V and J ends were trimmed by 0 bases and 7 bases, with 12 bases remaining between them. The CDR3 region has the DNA TGTGCCAGCAGTTACTCTGGGGCAAAGCGTGAAAAACTGTTTTTT. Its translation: CASSYSGAKREKLFF.

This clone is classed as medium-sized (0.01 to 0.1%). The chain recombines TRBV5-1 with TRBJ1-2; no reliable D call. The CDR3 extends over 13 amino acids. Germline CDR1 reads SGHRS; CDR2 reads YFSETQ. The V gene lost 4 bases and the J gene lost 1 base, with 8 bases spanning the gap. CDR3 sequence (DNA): TGCGCCAGCAGCAACGAGGGTAACTATGGCTACACCTTC. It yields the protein CASSNEGNYGYTF.

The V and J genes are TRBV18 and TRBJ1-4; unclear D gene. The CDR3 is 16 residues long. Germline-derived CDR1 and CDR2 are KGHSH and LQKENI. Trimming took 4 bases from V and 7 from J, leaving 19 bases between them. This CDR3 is CASSQARPITGEKLFF. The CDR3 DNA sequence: TGTGCCAGCTCACAGGCCAGGCCTATCACCGGTGAAAAACTGTTTTTT.

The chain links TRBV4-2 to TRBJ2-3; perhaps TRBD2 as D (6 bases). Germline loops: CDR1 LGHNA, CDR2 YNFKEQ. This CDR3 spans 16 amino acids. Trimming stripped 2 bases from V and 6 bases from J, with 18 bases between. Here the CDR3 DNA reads TGTGCCAGCAGCCAAAGACAGAGCCTTGGGAGGGATACGCAGTATTTT. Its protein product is CASSQRQSLGRDTQYF.

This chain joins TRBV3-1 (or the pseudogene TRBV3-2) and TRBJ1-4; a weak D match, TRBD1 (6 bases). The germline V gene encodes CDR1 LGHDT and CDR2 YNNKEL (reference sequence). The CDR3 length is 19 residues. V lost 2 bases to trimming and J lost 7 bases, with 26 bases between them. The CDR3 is CASSQHRKMAGIGGEKLFF. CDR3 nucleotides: TGTGCCAGCAGCCAACACCGTAAGATGGCAGGAATAGGGGGTGAAAAACTGTTTTTT.

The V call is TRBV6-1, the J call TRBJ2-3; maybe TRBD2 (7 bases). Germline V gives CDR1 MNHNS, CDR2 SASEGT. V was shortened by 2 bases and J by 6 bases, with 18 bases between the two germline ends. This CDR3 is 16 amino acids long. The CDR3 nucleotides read TGTGCCAGCAGTGAATCGTTTGGGGGGGGCGTGGATACGCAGTATTTT. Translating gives CASSESFGGGVDTQYF.

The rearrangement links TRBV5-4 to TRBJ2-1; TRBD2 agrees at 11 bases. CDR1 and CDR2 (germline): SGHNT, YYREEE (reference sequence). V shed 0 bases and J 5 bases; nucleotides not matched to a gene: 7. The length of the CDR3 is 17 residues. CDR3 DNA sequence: TGTGCCAGCAGCTTGGCCTCACTAGCGGGGGCCAACAATGAGCAGTTCTTC. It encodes CASSLASLAGANNEQFF.

The CDR3 spells CASSSGQISGELFF. CDR3 nucleotide sequence: TGCGCCAGCAGCTCGGGACAGATCAGCGGGGAGCTGTTTTTT. This chain connects TRBV5-1 to TRBJ2-2; TRBD1 matches at 7 bases. Germline trimming cut 3 bases from V and 7 bases from J; bases unmatched to any gene: 6. CDR3 length: 14 residues. Germline loops: CDR1 SGHRS, CDR2 YFSETQ. Full variable domain (remainder filled in from reference TRBV5-1 and TRBJ2-2): KAGVTQTPRYLIKTRGQQVTLSCSPISGHRSVSWYQQTPGQGLQFLFEYFSETQRNKGNFPGRFSGRQFSNSRSEMNVSTLELGDSALYLCASSSGQISGELFFGEGSRLTVL.

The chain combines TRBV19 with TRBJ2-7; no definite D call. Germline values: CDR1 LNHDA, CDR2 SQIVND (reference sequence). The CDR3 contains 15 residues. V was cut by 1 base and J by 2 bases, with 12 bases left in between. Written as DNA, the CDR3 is TGTGCCAGTAGTATAGTAGTTGCGGATACCTACGAGCAGTACTTC. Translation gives CASSIVVADTYEQYF.

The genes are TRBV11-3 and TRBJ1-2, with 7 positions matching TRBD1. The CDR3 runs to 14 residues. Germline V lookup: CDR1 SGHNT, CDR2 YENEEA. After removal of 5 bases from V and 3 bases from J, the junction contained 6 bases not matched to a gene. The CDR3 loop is CASSVRDSYYGYTF. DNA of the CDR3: TGTGCCAGCAGCGTGAGGGACAGCTACTATGGCTACACCTTC.

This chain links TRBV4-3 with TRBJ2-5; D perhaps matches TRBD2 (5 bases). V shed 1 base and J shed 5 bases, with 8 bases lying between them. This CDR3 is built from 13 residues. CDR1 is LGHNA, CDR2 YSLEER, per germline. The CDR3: CASSQGERETQYF. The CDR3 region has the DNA TGCGCCAGCAGCCAAGGGGAGAGGGAGACCCAGTACTTC.

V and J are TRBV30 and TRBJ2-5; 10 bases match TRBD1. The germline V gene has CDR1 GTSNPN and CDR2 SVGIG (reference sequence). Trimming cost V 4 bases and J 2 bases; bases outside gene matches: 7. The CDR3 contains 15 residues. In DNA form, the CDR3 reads TGTGCCTGGACCAAGGGACAGGGGAGGCAAGAGACCCAGTACTTC. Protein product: CAWTKGQGRQETQYF.

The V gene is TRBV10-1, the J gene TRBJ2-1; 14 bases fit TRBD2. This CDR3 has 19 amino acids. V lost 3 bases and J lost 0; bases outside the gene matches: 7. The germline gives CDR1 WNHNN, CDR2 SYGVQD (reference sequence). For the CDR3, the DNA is TGCGCCAGCAGTGATGTGGGACTAGCGGGGGAGAGCTCCTACAATGAGCAGTTCTTC. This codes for CASSDVGLAGESSYNEQFF.

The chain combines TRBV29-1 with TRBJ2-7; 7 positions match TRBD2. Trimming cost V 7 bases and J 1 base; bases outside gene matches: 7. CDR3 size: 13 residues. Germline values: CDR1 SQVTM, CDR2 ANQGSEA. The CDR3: CSGRLGGSYEQYF. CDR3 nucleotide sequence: TGCAGCGGCCGTTTGGGGGGGTCCTACGAGCAGTACTTC.

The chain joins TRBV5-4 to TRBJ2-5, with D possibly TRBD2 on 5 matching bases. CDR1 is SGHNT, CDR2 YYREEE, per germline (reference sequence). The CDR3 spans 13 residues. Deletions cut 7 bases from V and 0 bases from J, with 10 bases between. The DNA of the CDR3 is TGTGCCAGCGGGTCGGGGTACCAAGAGACCCAGTACTTC. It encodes CASGSGYQETQYF.

CDR3 sequence: CASSLGPGQWGNTIYF. DNA for the CDR3: TGTGCCAGCAGCTTAGGTCCGGGACAGTGGGGAAACACCATATATTTT. J is TRBJ1-3 and V is TRBV7-2; 7 bases are shared with TRBD1. Germline V gene sequence: CDR1 SGHTA, CDR2 FQGNSA. CDR3 length: 16 amino acids. J was trimmed by 4 bases and V by 1 base; bases with no gene match: 7.

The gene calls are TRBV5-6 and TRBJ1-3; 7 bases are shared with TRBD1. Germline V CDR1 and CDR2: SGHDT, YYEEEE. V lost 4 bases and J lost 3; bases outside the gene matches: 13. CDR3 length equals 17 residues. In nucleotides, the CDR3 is TGTGCCAGCAGCATCGGGACGGCCCAGGGGGGTGGAAACACCATATATTTT. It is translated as CASSIGTAQGGGNTIYF.

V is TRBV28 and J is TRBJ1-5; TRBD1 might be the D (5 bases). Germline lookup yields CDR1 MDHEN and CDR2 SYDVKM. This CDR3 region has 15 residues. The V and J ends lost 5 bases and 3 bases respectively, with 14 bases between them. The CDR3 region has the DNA TGTGCCAGCAGTCCCGGGGGGGGACCCAATCAGCCCCAGCATTTT. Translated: CASSPGGGPNQPQHF. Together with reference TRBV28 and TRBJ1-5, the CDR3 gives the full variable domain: DVKVTQSSRYLVKRTGEKVFLECVQDMDHENMFWYRQDPGLGLRLIYFSYDVKMKEKGDIPEGYSVSREKKERFSLILESASTNQTSMYLCASSPGGGPNQPQHFGDGTRLSIL.

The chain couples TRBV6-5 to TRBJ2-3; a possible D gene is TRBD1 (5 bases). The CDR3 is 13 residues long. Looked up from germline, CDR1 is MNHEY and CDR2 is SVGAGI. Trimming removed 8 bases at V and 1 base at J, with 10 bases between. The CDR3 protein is CASVLGGTDTQYF. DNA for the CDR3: TGTGCCAGCGTCTTAGGGGGCACAGATACGCAGTATTTT.

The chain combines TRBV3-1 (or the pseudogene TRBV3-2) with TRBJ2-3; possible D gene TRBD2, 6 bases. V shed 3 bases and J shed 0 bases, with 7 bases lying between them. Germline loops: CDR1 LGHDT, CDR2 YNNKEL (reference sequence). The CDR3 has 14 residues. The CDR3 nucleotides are TGTGCCAGCAGCCAGGGACTTAGCACAGATACGCAGTATTTT. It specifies CASSQGLSTDTQYF.

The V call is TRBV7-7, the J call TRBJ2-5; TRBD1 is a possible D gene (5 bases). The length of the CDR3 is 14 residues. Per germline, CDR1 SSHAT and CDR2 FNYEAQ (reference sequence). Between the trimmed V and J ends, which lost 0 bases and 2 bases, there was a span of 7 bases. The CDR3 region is CASSLAGLQETQYF. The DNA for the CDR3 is TGTGCCAGCAGCTTAGCGGGGCTTCAAGAGACCCAGTACTTC.